These 8 T cell receptor beta chains were sequenced from one sample in a study of long-term antiretroviral therapy in people with HIV. At the survey level, the v3.0 immunoSEQ assay was run. The table came from immunoSEQ multiplex PCR; TCRdb's copy has only in-frame clones and leaves some out. The sample shows fewer than 35,000 clones, roughly 79% of them seen only once. This specimen was unsorted PBMCs, taken 3.1 years after starting antiretroviral therapy. The source is a woman aged 45-65 years with HIV.

This clone appeared a few times. The chain is built from TRBV2 and TRBJ1-2; TRBD1 agrees at 7 bases. The CDR3 has 13 amino acids. Germline V gene lookup returns CDR1 SNHLY and CDR2 FYNNEI. Trimming at V came to 8 bases and at J to 4 bases, leaving 7 bases not matched to a gene. CDR3 region: CASRQGGSYGYTF. For the CDR3, the DNA is TGTGCCAGCCGGCAGGGGGGTTCCTATGGCTACACCTTC.

This clone was observed a handful of times. This chain connects TRBV18 to TRBJ2-7; D is unresolved. V was clipped by 0 bases and J by 1 base, with 1 base between them. The CDR3 length is 12 residues. Germline assignment: CDR1 KGHSH and CDR2 LQKENI. The CDR3 DNA reads TGTGCCAGCTCACCACCGTCCTACGAGCAGTACTTC. It encodes CASSPPSYEQYF.

A single count supports this clone. The chain links TRBV7-9 to TRBJ2-3, with 10 bases lining up with TRBD1. The length of the CDR3 is 14 residues. Germline V gene sequence: CDR1 SEHNR, CDR2 FQNEAQ (reference sequence). V dropped 11 bases and J dropped 2; count of bases not matched to a gene: 7. The DNA for the CDR3 is TGTGCCGGGGACAGGGGAAGGGACACAGATACGCAGTATTTT. It yields the protein CAGDRGRDTDTQYF.

The rearrangement uses TRBV30 and TRBJ2-1; weak D call: TRBD2 (7 bases). The CDR3 is 14 amino acids. Trimming stripped 4 bases from V and 8 bases from J, with 18 bases between. Per the germline V gene, CDR1 is GTSNPN and CDR2 is SVGIG (reference sequence). Written as DNA, the CDR3 is TGTGCCTGGAAACCGGGGCTAGGGGGGGATGAGCAGTTCTTC. It codes for CAWKPGLGGDEQFF.

The rearrangement joins TRBV5-6 to TRBJ2-7, with TRBD2 matching over 7 bases. With V trimmed by 0 bases and J by 6 bases, 3 bases remained unmatched. This CDR3 region has 13 residues. Per the germline V gene, CDR1 is SGHDT and CDR2 is YYEEEE. CDR3 in DNA: TGTGCCAGCAGCTTGGGGGACTACACCGAGCAGTACTTC. This translates into CASSLGDYTEQYF.

The gene calls are TRBV19 and TRBJ2-1; the match to TRBD1 covers 7 bases. CDR3 length equals 14 residues. CDR1 is LNHDA, CDR2 SQIVND, per germline (reference sequence). V shed 5 bases and J 6 bases; nucleotides not matched to a gene: 7. The CDR3 DNA reads as TGTGCCAGTAGTCACGGACAGGCCTCCAATGAGCAGTTCTTC. As protein: CASSHGQASNEQFF.

The rearrangement joins TRBV7-2 to TRBJ2-3; no clear D gene. Deletions cut 1 base from V and 5 bases from J, with 10 bases between. The CDR3 contains 14 residues. Germline loops: CDR1 SGHTA, CDR2 FQGNSA. As DNA, the CDR3 is TGTGCCAGCAGCTTAGTCGAGAGTCTAGATACGCAGTATTTT. Translating it yields CASSLVESLDTQYF.

The chain joins TRBV6-5 to TRBJ2-2; D may be TRBD1 or TRBD2 (5 bases each). The CDR3 length is 15 residues. Germline lookup yields CDR1 MNHEY and CDR2 SVGAGI. V was trimmed by 7 bases and J by 1 base, leaving 13 bases between them. The chain's CDR3 is CASIPGALNTGELFF. DNA of the CDR3: TGTGCCAGCATCCCCGGGGCATTGAACACCGGGGAGCTGTTTTTT.